A selection of T cell receptor beta chains follows, all from one sample in a study of metastatic and nonmetastatic thyroid tumors. TCRdb re-called clones from the PCR reads using MiXCR. This sample carries over 30,000 clones, 20% to 25% of them seen once, and the ten largest clones take less than 4%. Sequenced material: tumor tissue. These receptors all stem from a male donor with papillary thyroid cancer or a benign thyroid nodule (not recorded which). Some clones in this sample may be carry-over from other donors' samples. Both conserved end residues are part of each CDR3. The D gene is left open where the match is weak. Size is omitted from some rows. Given values are once, few, many or a class for expanded clones.

V	J	D	size	CDR3	DNA
TRBV18	TRBJ1-1	TRBD1	many	CASSPRFTQGARGNTEAFF	TGTGCCAGCTCACCACGGTTCACACAGGGGGCTAGGGGGAACACTGAAGCTTTCTTT
TRBV2	TRBJ1-2	NA	many	CASSDTNYGYTF	TGTGCCAGCAGTGACACTAACTATGGCTACACCTTC
TRBV20-1	TRBJ2-7	TRBD2	NA	CSARGASGRQRYEQYF	TGCAGTGCTAGAGGGGCTAGCGGGAGGCAGCGCTACGAGCAGTACTTC
TRBV20-1	TRBJ2-7	NA	medium-sized	CSASLQDSSYEQYF	TGCAGTGCTTCGCTGCAGGACAGCTCCTACGAGCAGTACTTC
TRBV6-1	TRBJ2-7	NA	NA	CAISERDPRGPEQYF	TGTGCCATCAGTGAACGGGATCCTAGAGGCCCCGAGCAGTACTTC
TRBV5-1	TRBJ2-1	TRBD2	NA	CASSLAGGNHNEQFF	TGCGCCAGCAGCTTAGCGGGAGGGAACCACAATGAGCAGTTCTTC
TRBV6-1	TRBJ2-7	TRBD1	NA	CASSPGTGATYEQYF	TGTGCCAGCAGTCCCGGGACAGGGGCTACCTACGAGCAGTACTTC
TRBV2	TRBJ2-7	NA	few	CASSEVDSNYEQYF	TGTGCCAGCAGTGAAGTTGACTCAAACTACGAGCAGTACTTC
TRBV7-2	TRBJ2-7	TRBD1	NA	CASSPGQGPYEQYF	TGTGCCAGCAGCCCCGGACAGGGCCCCTACGAGCAGTACTTC
TRBV19	TRBJ2-2	TRBD2	many	CATKREGGTGELFF	TGTGCCACAAAGCGGGAGGGTGGAACCGGGGAGCTGTTTTTT
TRBV19	TRBJ2-3	NA	many	CASNDFNTQYF	TGTGCCAGCAACGACTTCAATACGCAGTATTTT
TRBV28	TRBJ2-1	NA	many	CASTQGSYNEQFF	TGTGCCAGCACCCAGGGTTCCTACAATGAGCAGTTCTTC
TRBV30	TRBJ1-2	NA	NA	CAWSRTGELYGYTF	TGTGCCTGGAGTCGGACGGGAGAGCTCTATGGCTACACCTTC
TRBV18	TRBJ2-5	NA	many	CASSPRVGGNQETQYF	TGTGCCAGCTCACCACGGGTCGGTGGAAACCAAGAGACCCAGTACTTC
TRBV6-4	TRBJ2-3	NA	NA	CASSNQQSDTQYF	TGTGCCAGCAGTAATCAGCAATCAGATACGCAGTATTTT
TRBV27	TRBJ2-1	NA	few	CASSFQGSDQHFF	TGTGCCAGCAGTTTCCAGGGTAGCGATCAGCATTTCTTC
TRBV20-1	TRBJ2-7	TRBD1	medium-sized	CSATGTGSYEQYF	TGCAGTGCTACAGGGACAGGAAGCTACGAGCAGTACTTC
TRBV29-1	TRBJ1-3	NA	NA	CSAVRKGGNTIYF	TGCAGCGCTGTCCGGAAGGGAGGGAACACCATATATTTT
TRBV5-1	TRBJ2-3	NA	many	CASSLGGTDYAGTQYF	TGCGCCAGCAGCTTGGGGGGAACGGACTATGCGGGCACGCAGTATTTT
TRBV11-2	TRBJ2-1	NA	NA	CASSSRMTYNEQFF	TGTGCCAGCAGCTCCCGGATGACCTACAATGAGCAGTTCTTC
TRBV6-1	TRBJ1-3	NA	many	CASRPPGDNTIYF	TGTGCCAGCAGACCACCCGGAGATAACACCATATATTTT
TRBV2	TRBJ2-7	NA	many	CASSPWGYEQYF	TGTGCCAGCAGTCCGTGGGGTTACGAGCAGTACTTC
TRBV28	TRBJ1-4	TRBD1	few	CASSSGGDVEKLFF	TGTGCCAGCAGTTCAGGGGGTGATGTTGAAAAACTGTTTTTT
TRBV20-1	TRBJ2-3	NA	many	CSARSLARNTDTQYF	TGCAGTGCTAGAAGTCTAGCGCGTAACACAGATACGCAGTATTTT
TRBV6-1	TRBJ2-7	NA	few	CASSRPVGSSYEQYF	TGTGCCAGCAGTAGGCCTGTGGGGAGCTCCTACGAGCAGTACTTC
TRBV13	TRBJ1-6	NA	NA	CASSFQGSPLHF	TGTGCCAGCAGCTTTCAGGGGTCACCCCTCCACTTT
TRBV6-2/TRBV6-3	TRBJ1-5	NA	many	CASSPPGNQPQHF	TGTGCCAGCAGCCCCCCCGGAAATCAGCCCCAGCATTTT
TRBV6-1	TRBJ2-3	NA	NA	CASSDGTGVTDTQYF	TGTGCCAGCAGTGACGGTACAGGAGTCACAGATACGCAGTATTTT
TRBV5-1	TRBJ1-2	TRBD1	medium-sized	CASSLVGGTNYGYTF	TGCGCCAGCAGCTTGGTAGGGGGCACTAACTATGGCTACACCTTC
TRBV27	TRBJ2-7	TRBD1	few	CASSLGQGWSYEQYF	TGTGCCAGCAGTCTGGGACAGGGTTGGTCCTACGAGCAGTACTTC
TRBV5-4	TRBJ2-5	TRBD2	NA	CASSFILAEQETHYF	TGTGCCAGCAGCTTCATACTAGCGGAGCAAGAGACCCATTACTTC
TRBV14	TRBJ2-1	NA	NA	CASSKVGRGNEQFF	TGTGCCAGCAGCAAGGTGGGACGGGGAAATGAGCAGTTCTTC
TRBV3-1	TRBJ2-2	TRBD2	many	CASSQGLAAAGELFF	TGTGCCAGCAGCCAAGGGCTAGCGGCGGCCGGGGAGCTGTTTTTT
TRBV28	TRBJ1-5	TRBD1	many	CASERGQLNQPQHF	TGTGCCAGCGAGAGGGGACAGCTAAATCAGCCCCAGCATTTT
TRBV7-2	TRBJ1-2	NA	NA	CASSLYGAEYYGYTF	TGTGCCAGCAGCTTATACGGGGCGGAATACTATGGCTACACCTTC
TRBV6-1	TRBJ2-7	NA	NA	CASSPRSYEQYF	TGTGCCAGCAGTCCTCGGAGCTACGAGCAGTACTTC
TRBV28	TRBJ2-1	NA	many	CAITGNNEQFF	TGTGCCATTACGGGGAACAATGAGCAGTTCTTC
TRBV20-1	TRBJ2-5	TRBD2	many	CSARGTAGGVKETQYF	TGCAGTGCTAGAGGGACAGCGGGAGGTGTAAAAGAGACCCAGTACTTC
TRBV5-6	TRBJ2-7	TRBD2	many	CASSSTSGGTGEQYF	TGTGCCAGCAGCTCTACTAGCGGGGGAACCGGTGAGCAGTACTTC
TRBV30	TRBJ2-4	TRBD2	many	CAWSVGRGRNIQYF	TGTGCCTGGAGTGTTGGGAGGGGACGGAACATTCAGTACTTC
TRBV9	TRBJ2-5	NA	NA	CASSVDQGRETQYF	TGTGCCAGCAGCGTGGACCAGGGTAGAGAGACCCAGTACTTC
TRBV27	TRBJ1-6	NA	many	CTSSTGQLGIYSPLHF	TGTACCAGCAGTACAGGACAGCTAGGGATATATTCACCCCTCCACTTT
TRBV7-9	TRBJ1-4	TRBD1	many	CASSSAGTGREKLFF	TGTGCCAGCAGCTCAGCCGGGACAGGGCGTGAAAAACTGTTTTTT
TRBV11-2	TRBJ2-7	NA	medium-sized	CASSRISYEQYF	TGTGCCAGCAGTCGGATATCCTACGAGCAGTACTTC
TRBV20-1	TRBJ2-7	TRBD1	NA	CSAREGTAKEEQYF	TGCAGTGCTAGAGAAGGGACAGCTAAAGAGGAGCAGTACTTC
TRBV12-3/TRBV12-4	TRBJ2-3	NA	many	CASSLFWGGQYF	TGTGCCAGCAGTTTATTCTGGGGAGGGCAGTATTTT
TRBV6-1	TRBJ1-1	NA	many	CASSPVKLGSEAFF	TGTGCCAGCAGTCCCGTGAAGTTAGGCTCTGAAGCTTTCTTT
TRBV27	TRBJ1-2	TRBD1	many	CASSLTPQGARINYGYTF	TGTGCCAGCAGTTTGACCCCTCAGGGGGCACGAATTAACTATGGCTACACCTTC
TRBV30	TRBJ2-5	NA	many	CAWSVPQGAGTQYF	TGTGCCTGGAGTGTACCGCAGGGAGCGGGGACCCAGTACTTC
TRBV20-1	TRBJ2-1	NA	many	CSASLMDRHYNEQFF	TGCAGTGCTAGTTTGATGGATCGACACTACAATGAGCAGTTCTTC
TRBV20-1	TRBJ1-1	NA	medium-sized	CSVQTNTEAFF	TGCAGTGTGCAGACTAACACTGAAGCTTTCTTT
TRBV20-1	TRBJ2-1	TRBD2	NA	CSASGGRSLGKQFF	TGCAGTGCTAGCGGCGGGAGGTCCCTCGGTAAGCAGTTCTTC